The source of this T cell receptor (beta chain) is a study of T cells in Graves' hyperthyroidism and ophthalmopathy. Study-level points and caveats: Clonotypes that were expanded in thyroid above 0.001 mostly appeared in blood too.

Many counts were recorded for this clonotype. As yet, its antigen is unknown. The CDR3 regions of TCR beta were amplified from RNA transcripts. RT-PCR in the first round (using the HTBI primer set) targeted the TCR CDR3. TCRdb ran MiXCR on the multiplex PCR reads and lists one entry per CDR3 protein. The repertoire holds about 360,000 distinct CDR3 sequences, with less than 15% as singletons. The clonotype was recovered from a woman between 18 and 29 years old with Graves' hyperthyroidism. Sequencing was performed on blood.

The CDR3 sequence: CASSLSVSYNSPLHF. The CDR3 DNA follows: TGTGCCAGCAGTTTATCAGTCTCCTATAATTCACCCCTCCACTTT. The chain couples TRBV27 to TRBJ1-6; D is undetermined. Germline V gives CDR1 MNHEY, CDR2 SMNVEV (reference sequence). This CDR3 contains 15 residues. Trimming took off 0 bases at V and 0 bases at J, with 3 bases between the two ends.